This entry lists 27 T cell receptor beta chains sequenced from one sample in a study of regulatory dendritic cells for organ transplantation. The data were produced by immunoSEQ multiplex PCR, yet TCRdb's version contains in-frame clones alone and is incomplete. Here the sample spans 30,000 or so clones, roughly 84% being singletons. Source material: naive CD8+ T cells from blood. Subset in this sample: CD45RA+ naive T cells. All receptors come from a human donor in good health.

V usage is TRBV7-8 and J usage is TRBJ1-2; D is possibly TRBD1 (6 bases). Germline V gene lookup returns CDR1 SGHVS and CDR2 FQNEAQ. There are 15 residues in the CDR3. The germline V and J ends were trimmed by 1 base and 0 bases, with 9 bases remaining between them. The CDR3 spells CASSLDAGANYGYTF. The CDR3 DNA is TGTGCCAGCAGCTTAGATGCAGGGGCTAACTATGGCTACACCTTC.

This sequence joins TRBV2 and TRBJ2-1; 7 bases align to TRBD1. This CDR3 spans 13 amino acids. The trim removed 4 bases at V and 9 bases at J, leaving 6 bases unmatched. Per germline, CDR1 SNHLY and CDR2 FYNNEI. The CDR3 is CASSGDSESEQFF. The DNA for the CDR3 is TGTGCCAGCAGTGGGGACAGCGAATCTGAGCAGTTCTTC.

The chain is built from TRBV6-5 and TRBJ2-7; TRBD1 might be the D (5 bases). The V end lost 6 bases, the J end lost 3 bases, and 12 bases lay between the germline ends. This CDR3 has 13 amino acids. CDR1 is MNHEY and CDR2 is SVGAGI in the germline V gene. The CDR3 region has the DNA TGTGCCAGCAGGGGAAGGACATTCTACGAGCAGTACTTC. Its translation: CASRGRTFYEQYF.

The J gene is TRBJ2-1, the V gene TRBV10-3; a weak D match, TRBD1 (7 bases). The CDR3 spans 16 residues. Germline-derived CDR1 and CDR2 are ENHRY and SYGVKD. V dropped 4 bases and J dropped 8 bases, with 21 bases sitting between them. The CDR3 bases are TGTGCCATCAGTGTAATGTCTGGAGGGGGCTGGGATGAGCAGTTCTTC. Translating gives CAISVMSGGGWDEQFF.

The chain has TRBV5-5 and TRBJ1-2, with a weak D call TRBD1 (5 bases). The germline gives CDR1 SGHKS, CDR2 YYEKEE (reference sequence). There are 15 residues in the CDR3. The germline V and J ends were trimmed by 0 bases and 0 bases, with 9 bases remaining between them. DNA for the CDR3: TGTGCCAGCAGCTTGGAACAGGCTACTAACTATGGCTACACCTTC. Its translation: CASSLEQATNYGYTF.

The chain recombines TRBV27 with TRBJ2-1; unclear D gene. The ends were cut back, 5 bases at V and 0 bases at J, with 17 bases in the middle. Looked up from germline, CDR1 is MNHEY and CDR2 is SMNVEV (reference sequence). The CDR3 runs to 17 residues. The DNA of the CDR3 is TGTGCCAGCAGTCTAGTAGGTGCGGCGAGCTCCTACAATGAGCAGTTCTTC. It codes for CASSLVGAASSYNEQFF.

The gene calls are TRBV5-5 and TRBJ2-1; 10 nucleotides align to TRBD2. There are 17 residues in the CDR3. The V and J ends lost 0 bases and 7 bases, in that order; junction bases with no gene match: 10. CDR1 is SGHKS, CDR2 YYEKEE, per germline (reference sequence). The DNA of the CDR3 is TGTGCCAGCAGCTTGGCCTTAAGGAGCGGGGGGGCGAATGAGCAGTTCTTC. This gives the protein CASSLALRSGGANEQFF. Filled out from reference TRBV5-5 and TRBJ2-1, the complete variable domain reads DAGVTQSPTHLIKTRGQQVTLRCSPISGHKSVSWYQQVLGQGPQFIFQYYEKEERGRGNFPDRFSARQFPNYSSELNVNALLLGDSALYLCASSLALRSGGANEQFFGPGTRLTVL.

V and J are TRBV4-3 and TRBJ1-2; D perhaps matches TRBD1 (5 bases). Looked up from germline, CDR1 is LGHNA and CDR2 is YSLEER. V lost 0 bases and J 4 bases, leaving 12 bases between the germline ends. The CDR3 covers 15 residues. The CDR3, as DNA: TGCGCCAGCAGCCAAGATAGGGGAAGATCCTATGGCTACACCTTC. As protein: CASSQDRGRSYGYTF.

The rearrangement uses TRBV4-1 and TRBJ2-7, with TRBD2 as a possible D gene (5 bases). Deletions cut 8 bases from V and 7 bases from J, with 18 bases between. The CDR3 loop spans 13 amino acids. In germline, CDR1 is MGHRA, CDR2 YSYEKL. For the CDR3, the DNA is TGCGCCAGCGTCGACCTCAGGTCGGGGGAGCAGTACTTC. Protein product: CASVDLRSGEQYF.

CDR3 sequence (DNA): TGTGCCAGCAGCTTAGGGGCAGGGGGATCACCCCTCCACTTT. Protein: CASSLGAGGSPLHF. The V gene is TRBV11-2, the J gene TRBJ1-6, with 7 positions matching TRBD1. The CDR3 runs to 14 residues. Losses at the gene ends were 1 base for V and 10 bases for J; bases not matched to a gene: 4. Germline V CDR1 and CDR2: SGHAT, FQNNGV.

This chain joins TRBV13 and TRBJ2-5, with 8 nucleotides matching TRBD1. CDR1 is PRHDT and CDR2 is FYEKMQ in the germline V gene (reference sequence). Unmatched junction bases numbered 6, after V lost 4 bases and J lost 2 bases. The CDR3 is made up of 15 amino acids. The CDR3 DNA follows: TGTGCCAGCAGCTCGGGACAGGTTGAACAAGAGACCCAGTACTTC. It yields the protein CASSSGQVEQETQYF.

CDR3 residues: CAARTGANQPQHF. The CDR3 region has the DNA TGTGCCGCCCGGACAGGGGCCAATCAGCCCCAGCATTTT. This rearrangement joins TRBV10-3 to TRBJ1-5; 9 bases fit TRBD1. Germline V gives CDR1 ENHRY, CDR2 SYGVKD. The length of the CDR3 is 13 residues. Germline trimming cut 11 bases from V and 3 bases from J; bases unmatched to any gene: 5.

The chain couples TRBV2 to TRBJ2-1, with 10 bases aligning to TRBD2. The junction had 3 bases not matched to a gene; V was cut back by 2 bases and J by 2 bases. This CDR3 region has 16 residues. Looked up from germline, CDR1 is SNHLY and CDR2 is FYNNEI. The CDR3 DNA follows: TGTGCCAGCAGTGAATACAGCGGGGGGGCCTACAATGAGCAGTTCTTC. Protein sequence: CASSEYSGGAYNEQFF.

This clone was seen a single time. This chain joins TRBV11-2 and TRBJ1-1; TRBD1 is a possible D gene (5 bases). Deletions cut 1 base from V and 0 bases from J, with 9 bases between. Germline V CDR1 and CDR2: SGHAT, FQNNGV. This CDR3 has 15 residues. CDR3: CASSLVAGVNTEAFF. The CDR3 coding sequence is TGTGCCAGCAGCTTAGTGGCGGGGGTGAACACTGAAGCTTTCTTT.

The chain is built from TRBV19 and TRBJ1-4; 7 positions agree with TRBD1. Losses at the gene ends were 4 bases for V and 11 bases for J; bases not matched to a gene: 25. Germline V CDR1 and CDR2: LNHDA, SQIVND (reference sequence). The CDR3 is made up of 19 amino acids. DNA of the CDR3: TGTGCCAGTAGTACAATGACAGGGTCGGTGAAGCGGCGGGGCAGGAAACTGTTTTTT. This gives the protein CASSTMTGSVKRRGRKLFF.

The chain has TRBV4-3 and TRBJ1-1; D remains ambiguous. Trimming removed 1 base from V and 5 bases from J, with 11 bases in between. The CDR3 sequence is 14 residues long. Germline V gives CDR1 LGHNA, CDR2 YSLEER. Here the CDR3 reads CASSQASRPTEAFF. As DNA, the CDR3 is TGCGCCAGCAGCCAAGCGTCGCGGCCGACTGAAGCTTTCTTT.

The V and J genes are TRBV27 and TRBJ1-1; TRBD1 is a possible D gene (5 bases). Trimming took off 3 bases at V and 2 bases at J, with 7 bases between the two ends. Per germline, CDR1 MNHEY and CDR2 SMNVEV (reference sequence). The CDR3 runs to 13 residues. CDR3 bases: TGTGCCAGCAGTTTGACAGATAACACTGAAGCTTTCTTT. Its protein product is CASSLTDNTEAFF.

This sequence joins TRBV7-6 and TRBJ2-7; D is perhaps TRBD1 (5 bases). From germline, CDR1 is SGHVS and CDR2 FNYEAQ. V was clipped by 5 bases and J by 2 bases, with 10 bases between them. The CDR3 covers 13 residues. The CDR3 loop is CASSSDRPYEQYF. CDR3 DNA: TGTGCCAGCAGCAGTGACAGACCCTACGAGCAGTACTTC.

V is TRBV25-1 and J is TRBJ2-7; possible D gene TRBD1, 6 bases. The V end lost 7 bases, the J end lost 3 bases, and 16 bases lay between the germline ends. CDR1 is MGHDK, CDR2 SYGVNS, per germline. The CDR3 has 14 residues. The DNA for the CDR3 is TGTGCCAGCACACGAAATGGACAGATCTACGAGCAGTACTTC. This encodes CASTRNGQIYEQYF.

The V and J genes are TRBV7-9 and TRBJ1-4; 8 bases line up with TRBD1. The germline V gene encodes CDR1 SEHNR and CDR2 FQNEAQ (reference sequence). The V and J ends lost 1 base and 10 bases, in that order; junction bases with no gene match: 11. This CDR3 is 16 amino acids long. The DNA for the CDR3 is TGTGCCAGCAGCTTAGTGGAGGACAGGGACAGGAGAAAACTGTTTTTT. This gives the protein CASSLVEDRDRRKLFF.

This clone has a handful of counts. The V and J genes are TRBV11-3 and TRBJ2-1; D is undetermined. Trimming removed 4 bases from V and 3 bases from J, with 4 bases in between. CDR1 is SGHNT, CDR2 YENEEA, per germline. The CDR3 covers 12 residues. CDR3 loop: CASSSLYNEQFF. The CDR3 DNA reads TGTGCCAGCAGCTCCCTCTACAATGAGCAGTTCTTC.

The chain recombines TRBV7-6 with TRBJ1-3, with D possibly being TRBD1 (6 bases). Trimming shortened V by 5 bases and J by 8 bases, and 16 bases separated the two germline ends. Germline values: CDR1 SGHVS, CDR2 FNYEAQ. This CDR3 region has 14 residues. The CDR3 nucleotides read TGTGCCAGCAGCCCGGACAGTCGTCCGGACACCATATATTTT. Amino acid sequence: CASSPDSRPDTIYF.

This clone occurred a few times. The chain carries TRBV5-4 and TRBJ1-6; no clear D gene. Germline CDR1 SGHNT, CDR2 YYREEE (reference sequence). With 0 bases removed from V and 9 bases from J, the gap between germline ends came to 10 bases. The CDR3 is 14 residues long. The CDR3 loop is CASSLDGVGSPLHF. DNA of the CDR3: TGTGCCAGCAGCTTGGACGGGGTAGGTTCACCCCTCCACTTT. Looking up the rest from reference TRBV5-4 and TRBJ1-6 gives the full variable domain: ETGVTQSPTHLIKTRGQQVTLRCSSQSGHNTVSWYQQALGQGPQFIFQYYREEENGRGNFPPRFSGLQFPNYSSELNVNALELDDSALYLCASSLDGVGSPLHFGNGTRLTVT.

The gene calls are TRBV2 and TRBJ2-1; D is possibly TRBD2 (6 bases). The V gene's germline CDR1 is SNHLY and CDR2 FYNNEI. The CDR3 covers 13 residues. Trimming shortened V by 4 bases and J by 8 bases, and 12 bases separated the two germline ends. This chain's CDR3 is CASSGRSSDEQFF. CDR3 coding DNA: TGTGCCAGCAGTGGGCGGTCTAGCGATGAGCAGTTCTTC.

This clone was counted a single time. This chain uses TRBV11-2 with TRBJ2-4; D gene ambiguous. V lost 5 bases and J 12 bases, leaving 14 bases between the germline ends. Germline CDR1 and CDR2: SGHAT and FQNNGV. The CDR3 is 12 residues long. CDR3 residues: CASSPAWSDQYF. The CDR3, as DNA: TGTGCCAGCAGCCCAGCTTGGAGCGATCAGTACTTC.

This clone was recorded once. This chain uses TRBV9 with TRBJ2-1, with 9 bases that match TRBD1. The germline V gene has CDR1 SGDLS and CDR2 YYNGEE. Trimming at V came to 3 bases and at J to 7 bases, leaving 8 bases not matched to a gene. This CDR3 has 15 residues. As DNA, the CDR3 is TGTGCCAGCAGCGCTGGGACAGGGCGGGGGAATGAGCAGTTCTTC. Translation: CASSAGTGRGNEQFF.

The chain carries TRBV5-6 and TRBJ1-4; D perhaps matches TRBD1 (6 bases). Germline V gives CDR1 SGHDT, CDR2 YYEEEE. The ends were cut back, 0 bases at V and 8 bases at J, with 17 bases in the middle. The CDR3 spans 16 residues. The CDR3 loop is CASSLVVTGPGEKLFF. In nucleotides, the CDR3 is TGTGCCAGCAGCTTGGTGGTGACAGGCCCAGGAGAAAAACTGTTTTTT.